This T cell receptor beta chain was observed in a study of CD8 T cells in ankylosing spondylitis. Study results and caveats: For ankylosing spondylitis blood, a TCR beta motif of 7 or 8 highly homologous variants appeared characteristic. Reports say disease-linked clones showed up significantly more in matched ankylosing spondylitis synovial fluid.

CDR3 size: 16 residues. V gave up 5 bases and J gave up 7 bases; unmatched junction bases: 8. Germline assignment: CDR1 PRHDT and CDR2 FYEKMQ (reference sequence). About this clonotype itself: As yet, its antigen is unknown.

Quantitative barcoded 5'-RACE was used to prepare TCR beta libraries. One entry per CDR3 protein results from TCRdb running MiXCR on the 5' RACE reads. The sample shows a few hundred thousand distinct CDR3 sequences, approximately 7.3% of them seen only once. The sequencing input was blood, either unsorted or a sorted T cell fraction (not recorded which). The receptor was derived from a male donor with ankylosing spondylitis. This sequence joins TRBV13 and TRBJ2-4, with 13 bases that match TRBD2. CDR3 nucleotides: TGTGCCAGCAGCAGTACTAGCGGGAGGGCCCGGAACATTCAGTACTTC. It translates to CASSSTSGRARNIQYF.